A single sample gave rise to the 19 T cell receptor beta chains below, sequenced in a study of radiotherapy plus CTLA-4 blockade in lung cancer. TCRdb's table, derived via immunoSEQ multiplex PCR, lists solely in-frame clones and lacks some. The data contain 90,000 or so clones, roughly 80% of them singletons. Sequenced material: peripheral blood, taken from a patient treated with radiotherapy plus ipilimumab. These receptors were obtained from a human donor with non-small cell lung cancer who had stable disease on radiotherapy plus ipilimumab.

The chain couples TRBV12-5 to TRBJ2-5; D is possibly TRBD2 (6 bases). CDR1 is LGHNT and CDR2 is FRNRAP in the germline V gene. The CDR3 sequence is 15 residues long. V was trimmed by 5 bases and J by 2 bases, leaving 15 bases between them. The CDR3 sequence: CASGRDFLGQETQYF. The CDR3 bases are TGTGCTAGTGGTCGGGACTTCTTGGGGCAAGAGACCCAGTACTTC. Looking up the rest from reference TRBV12-5 and TRBJ2-5 gives the full variable domain: DARVTQTPRHKVTEMGQEVTMRCQPILGHNTVFWYRQTMMQGLELLAYFRNRAPLDDSGMPKDRFSAEMPDATLATLKIQPSEPRDSAVYFCASGRDFLGQETQYFGPGTRLLVL.

A remark on this clone: A junction end diverges from the germline sequence, so it may reflect a read error. The chain is built from TRBV30 and TRBJ2-3, with 10 positions matching TRBD2. Germline loops: CDR1 GTSNPN, CDR2 SVGIG (reference sequence). This CDR3 contains 11 residues. The CDR3 DNA reads TGTGCCTGTCTAGCGGGAGATGCGCAGTATTTT. It encodes CACLAGDAQYF. Full variable domain (outside the CDR3, taken from reference TRBV30 and TRBJ2-3): SQTIHQWPATLVQPVGSPLSLECTVEGTSNPNLYWYRQAAGRGLQLLFYSVGIGQISSEVPQNLSASRPQDRQFILSSKKLLLSDSGFYLCACLAGDAQYFGPGTRLTVL.

This chain uses TRBV21-1 with TRBJ1-1. TRBV21-1 is tagged as a pseudogene. The CDR3 covers 19 residues. CDR3 in DNA: TGTGCCAGCAGCAAAGCGAAGAGGAAAGCCTTCCTTATGAACACTGAAGCTTTCTTT. Encoded protein: CASSKAKRKAFLMNTEAFF.

V gene TRBV27 combines with J gene TRBJ2-3, with a possible D match to TRBD1 (5 bases). CDR3 size: 15 residues. Germline CDR1 is MNHEY and CDR2 is SMNVEV (reference sequence). Trimming left V 4 bases short and J 2 bases short, with 13 bases between. The CDR3 loop is CASSSSRANTDTQYF. The CDR3 DNA sequence: TGTGCCAGCAGTTCATCCAGGGCAAACACAGATACGCAGTATTTT.

This rearrangement joins TRBV5-1 to TRBJ1-2, with D possibly TRBD1 on 5 matching bases. Per the germline V gene, CDR1 is SGHRS and CDR2 is YFSETQ. The V and J ends lost 0 bases and 0 bases respectively, with 9 bases between them. This CDR3 region has 15 residues. The CDR3 is CASSLEGRSNYGYTF. CDR3 coding DNA: TGCGCCAGCAGCTTGGAGGGACGGTCTAACTATGGCTACACCTTC.

V and J are TRBV7-3 and TRBJ1-6, with D tentatively TRBD1 (6 bases). Per germline, CDR1 SGHTA and CDR2 FQGTGA. The V end lost 5 bases, the J end lost 9 bases, and 14 bases lay between the germline ends. The CDR3 loop spans 14 amino acids. The CDR3 region has the DNA TGTGCCAGCAGCGCCTGGACAGTTCGTTCACCCCTCCACTTT. Translation: CASSAWTVRSPLHF.

This chain uses TRBV10-1 with TRBJ2-2; tentatively, D is TRBD1 or TRBD2 (5 bases each). This CDR3 has 17 residues. The V end lost 10 bases, the J end lost 0 bases, and 21 bases lay between the germline ends. CDR1 is WNHNN and CDR2 is SYGVQD in the germline V gene (reference sequence). CDR3 nucleotide sequence: TGCGCCAACCAAACCGGGACCAGCCGGGCGAACACCGGGGAGCTGTTTTTT. It encodes CANQTGTSRANTGELFF.

In this sample, this clone turned up once. The V call is TRBV6-6, the J call TRBJ1-2; D gene uncertain. V lost 2 bases, J lost 8 bases, and 18 bases lay in between. Germline V gene lookup returns CDR1 MNHNY and CDR2 SVGAGI (reference sequence). CDR3 length equals 15 residues. CDR3 region: CASSYGQPSLVGYTF. CDR3 DNA: TGTGCCAGCAGTTACGGGCAGCCTTCCCTGGTAGGCTACACCTTC.

This clone was observed once. V is TRBV7-8 and J is TRBJ1-4; D is uncertain. This CDR3 is 14 amino acids long. The germline CDR1 and CDR2 sequences are SGHVS and FQNEAQ. Trimming left V 5 bases short and J 8 bases short, with 15 bases between. The CDR3 nucleotides are TGTGCCAGCAGCCGCAACACCGGTGGGGAAAAACTGTTTTTT. It codes for CASSRNTGGEKLFF.

The V call is TRBV5-4, the J call TRBJ2-3, with TRBD2 matching over 9 bases. The CDR3 spans 15 residues. Germline loops: CDR1 SGHNT, CDR2 YYREEE (reference sequence). The junction had 6 bases not matched to a gene; V was cut back by 5 bases and J by 2 bases. The CDR3 spells CASSLAGGLTDTQYF. DNA of the CDR3: TGTGCCAGCAGTCTGGCGGGGGGGCTCACAGATACGCAGTATTTT.

This clone was seen once. J is TRBJ2-5 and V is TRBV9; weak D call: TRBD1 (7 bases). The CDR3 sequence is 15 residues long. Trimming took 0 bases from V and 2 from J, leaving 11 bases between them. In germline, CDR1 is SGDLS, CDR2 YYNGEE. The CDR3 DNA sequence: TGTGCCAGCAGCGTAGATCAGGGGGGTCAAGAGACCCAGTACTTC. Protein sequence: CASSVDQGGQETQYF.

In this sample, this clone turned up once. The chain recombines TRBV4-1 with TRBJ2-7; no clear D gene. The V gene's germline CDR1 is MGHRA and CDR2 YSYEKL. V lost 1 base to trimming and J lost 0 bases, with 10 bases between them. CDR3 length: 15 amino acids. The CDR3 is CASSQVPSGSYEQYF. In DNA form, the CDR3 reads TGCGCCAGCAGCCAAGTACCCTCCGGCTCCTACGAGCAGTACTTC.

This clone has more than one count but fewer than ten. The chain combines TRBV19 with TRBJ1-6; D is perhaps TRBD1 (5 bases). Between the trimmed V and J ends, which lost 3 bases and 7 bases, there was a span of 10 bases. Germline CDR1 reads LNHDA; CDR2 reads SQIVND (reference sequence). The CDR3 is 14 residues long. The DNA of the CDR3 is TGTGCCAGTAGTATGCAGGAGGGGAATTCACCCCTCCACTTT. It specifies CASSMQEGNSPLHF.

The rearrangement uses TRBV2 and TRBJ1-3; 10 bases line up with TRBD1. Germline assignment: CDR1 SNHLY and CDR2 FYNNEI. V was clipped by 10 bases and J by 5 bases; unmatched bases: 2. The CDR3 runs to 12 residues. CDR3 nucleotide sequence: TGTGCCACAGACAGGGGGCGAAACACCATATATTTT. Protein product: CATDRGRNTIYF.

V usage is TRBV30 and J usage is TRBJ1-6, with TRBD1 as a possible D gene (6 bases). This CDR3 comprises 13 residues. The germline V gene encodes CDR1 GTSNPN and CDR2 SVGIG (reference sequence). V lost 7 bases to trimming and J lost 9 bases, with 16 bases between them. The CDR3 sequence is CAFQGGAGSPLHF. DNA of the CDR3: TGTGCCTTCCAAGGGGGGGCTGGTTCACCCCTCCACTTT.

The chain joins TRBV15 to TRBJ2-5; 8 nucleotides align to TRBD1. V gave up 4 bases and J gave up 5 bases; unmatched junction bases: 9. The CDR3 runs 15 residues. Germline V lookup: CDR1 LNHNV, CDR2 YYDKDF (reference sequence). The CDR3 nucleotides are TGTGCCACCAGCAAGGAAGGACAGGGCTTGGAGACCCAGTACTTC. Translated, it gives CATSKEGQGLETQYF.

The J gene is TRBJ1-1, the V gene TRBV7-9, with D tentatively TRBD1 (5 bases). The ends were cut back, 5 bases at V and 2 bases at J, with 9 bases in the middle. Germline CDR1 SEHNR, CDR2 FQNEAQ (reference sequence). CDR3 length: 13 residues. CDR3 loop: CASSATVNTEAFF. The CDR3 nucleotides read TGTGCCAGCAGCGCGACAGTTAACACTGAAGCTTTCTTT.

The genes are TRBV20-1 and TRBJ1-1; no clear D gene. The CDR3 runs 10 residues. Per the germline V gene, CDR1 is DFQATT and CDR2 is SNEGSKA (reference sequence). V gave up 5 bases and J gave up 8 bases, with 9 bases separating them. CDR3 in DNA: TGCAGTGCTTGGCGCGGGGAAGCTTTCTTT. Its translation: CSAWRGEAFF.

This chain connects TRBV27 to TRBJ2-7, with no clear D. This CDR3 is 14 amino acids long. V was cut by 7 bases and J by 4 bases, with 17 bases left in between. The V gene's germline CDR1 is MNHEY and CDR2 SMNVEV (reference sequence). CDR3 bases: TGTGCCAGCACGCCGCCCAGAGCCCCTTACGAGCAGTACTTC. Amino acids: CASTPPRAPYEQYF.